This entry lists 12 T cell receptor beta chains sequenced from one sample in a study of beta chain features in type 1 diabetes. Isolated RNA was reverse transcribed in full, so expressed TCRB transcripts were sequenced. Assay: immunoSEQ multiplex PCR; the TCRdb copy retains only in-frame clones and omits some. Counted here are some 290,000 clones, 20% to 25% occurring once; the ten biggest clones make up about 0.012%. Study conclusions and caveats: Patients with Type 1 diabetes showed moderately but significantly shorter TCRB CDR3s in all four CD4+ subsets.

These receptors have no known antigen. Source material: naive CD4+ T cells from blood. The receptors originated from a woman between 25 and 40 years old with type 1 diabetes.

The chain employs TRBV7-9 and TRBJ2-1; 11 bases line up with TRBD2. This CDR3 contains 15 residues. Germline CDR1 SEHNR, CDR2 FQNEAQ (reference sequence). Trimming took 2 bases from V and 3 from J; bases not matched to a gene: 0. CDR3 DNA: TGTGCCAGCAGCTTACTAGCGGGGGGCTACAATGAGCAGTTCTTC. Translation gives CASSLLAGGYNEQFF.

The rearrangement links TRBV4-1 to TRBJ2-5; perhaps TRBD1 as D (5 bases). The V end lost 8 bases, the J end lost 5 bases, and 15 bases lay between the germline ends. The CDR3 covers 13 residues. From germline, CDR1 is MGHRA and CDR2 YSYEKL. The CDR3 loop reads CASSVRAVETQYF. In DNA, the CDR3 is TGCGCCAGCTCGGTCAGGGCGGTGGAGACCCAGTACTTC.

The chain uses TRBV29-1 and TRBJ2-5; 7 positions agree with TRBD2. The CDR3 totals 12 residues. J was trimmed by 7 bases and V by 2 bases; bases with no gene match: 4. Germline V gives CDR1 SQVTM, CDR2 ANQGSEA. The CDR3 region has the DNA TGCAGCGTTGAATGGCCTAGCGGGACCCAGTACTTC. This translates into CSVEWPSGTQYF.

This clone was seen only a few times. CDR3: CASSLGQVYTGELFF. The CDR3 DNA sequence: TGCGCCAGCAGCTTGGGACAGGTCTACACCGGGGAGCTGTTTTTT. The chain joins TRBV5-1 to TRBJ2-2, with D perhaps matching TRBD1 (6 bases). The CDR3 is 15 amino acids. V was pared by 0 bases and J by 3 bases, with 9 bases between. CDR1 and CDR2 (germline): SGHRS, YFSETQ.

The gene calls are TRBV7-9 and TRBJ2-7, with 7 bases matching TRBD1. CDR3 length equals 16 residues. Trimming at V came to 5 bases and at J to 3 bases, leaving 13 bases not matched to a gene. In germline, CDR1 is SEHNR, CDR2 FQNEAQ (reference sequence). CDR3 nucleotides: TGTGCCAGCAGCCTAGGCCGACAGGGACCCAACTACGAGCAGTACTTC. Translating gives CASSLGRQGPNYEQYF. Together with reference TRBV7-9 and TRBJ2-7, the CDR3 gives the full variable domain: DTGVSQNPRHKITKRGQNVTFRCDPISEHNRLYWYRQTLGQGPEFLTYFQNEAQLEKSRLLSDRFSAERPKGSFSTLEIQRTEQGDSAMYLCASSLGRQGPNYEQYFGPGTRLTVT.

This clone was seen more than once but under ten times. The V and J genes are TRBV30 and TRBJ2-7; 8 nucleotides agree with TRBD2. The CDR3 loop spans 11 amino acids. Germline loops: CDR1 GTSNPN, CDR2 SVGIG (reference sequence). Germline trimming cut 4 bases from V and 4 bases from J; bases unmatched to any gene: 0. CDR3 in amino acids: CAWTSGYEQYF. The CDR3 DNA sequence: TGTGCCTGGACTAGCGGGTACGAGCAGTACTTC.

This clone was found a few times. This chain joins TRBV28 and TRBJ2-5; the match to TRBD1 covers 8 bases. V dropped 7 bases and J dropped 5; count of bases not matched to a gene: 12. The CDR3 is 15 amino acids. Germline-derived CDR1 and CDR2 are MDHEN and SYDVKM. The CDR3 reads CASIPGGTSGETQYF. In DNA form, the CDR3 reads TGTGCCAGCATACCAGGGGGCACCTCTGGGGAGACCCAGTACTTC.

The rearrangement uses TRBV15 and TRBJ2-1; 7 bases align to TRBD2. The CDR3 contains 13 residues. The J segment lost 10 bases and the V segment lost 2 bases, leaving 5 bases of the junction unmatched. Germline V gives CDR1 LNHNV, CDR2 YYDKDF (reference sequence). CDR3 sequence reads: CATSRRLAGEQFF. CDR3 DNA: TGTGCCACCAGCAGAAGACTAGCCGGGGAGCAGTTCTTC.

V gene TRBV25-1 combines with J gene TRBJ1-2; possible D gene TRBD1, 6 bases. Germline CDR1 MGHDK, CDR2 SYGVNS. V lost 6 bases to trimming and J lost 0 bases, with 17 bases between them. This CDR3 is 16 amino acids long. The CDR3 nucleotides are TGTGCCAGCAGCGGACAAGGGACACCACCTAACTATGGCTACACCTTC. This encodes CASSGQGTPPNYGYTF.

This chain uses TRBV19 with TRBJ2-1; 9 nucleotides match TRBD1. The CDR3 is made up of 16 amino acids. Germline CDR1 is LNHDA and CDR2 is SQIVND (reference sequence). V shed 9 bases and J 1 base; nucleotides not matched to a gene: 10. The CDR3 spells CASGTGRLGSYNEQFF. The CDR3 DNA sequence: TGTGCCAGCGGGACAGGGAGGTTGGGTTCCTACAATGAGCAGTTCTTC.

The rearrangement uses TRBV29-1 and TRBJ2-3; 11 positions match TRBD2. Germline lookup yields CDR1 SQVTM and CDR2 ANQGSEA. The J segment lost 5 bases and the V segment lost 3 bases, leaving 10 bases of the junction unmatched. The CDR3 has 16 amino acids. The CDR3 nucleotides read TGCAGCGTTGAGAGATTAGCGGGAGGGGCTGGAGATACGCAGTATTTT. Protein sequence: CSVERLAGGAGDTQYF.

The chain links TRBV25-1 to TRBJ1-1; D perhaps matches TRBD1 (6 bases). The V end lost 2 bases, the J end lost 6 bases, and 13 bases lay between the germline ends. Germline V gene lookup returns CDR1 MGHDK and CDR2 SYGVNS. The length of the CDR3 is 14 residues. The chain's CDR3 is CASSEPGGGPEAFF. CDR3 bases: TGTGCCAGCAGTGAACCCGGTGGGGGCCCTGAAGCTTTCTTT.